This is a list of T cell receptor beta chains from one sample in a study of OX40 agonist ivuxolimab in advanced cancers. This table comes from immunoSEQ multiplex PCR, and its TCRdb copy is limited to in-frame clones, with some not included. The sample yields around 100,000 clones, approximately 90% seen once. This sample comprised CD4+ or CD8+ T cells sorted from blood, obtained in a trial of the OX40 agonist ivuxolimab. The receptor set was obtained from an adult with an advanced solid tumor such as melanoma, head and neck, liver or kidney cancer. Each CDR3 is given with its conserved first and last residue. Each record gives: clone size, D gene, J gene, V gene, CDR3 protein, CDR3 DNA. A D gene is named only where the DNA matches it firmly. Rows give clone size only sometimes, using once, few, many, or a class for an expanded clone.

.	.	TRBJ2-2	TRBV9	CASSPGGTTNTGELFF	TGTGCCAGCAGCCCTGGGGGGACAACGAACACCGGGGAGCTGTTTTTT
.	.	TRBJ2-5	TRBV28	CASSPSGRRETQYF	TGTGCCAGCAGTCCGTCGGGGCGCCGGGAGACCCAGTACTTC
.	.	TRBJ1-2	TRBV5-1	CASSPSGTSNYGYTF	TGCGCCAGCAGCCCCTCTGGGACATCTAACTATGGCTACACCTTC
once	.	TRBJ1-5	TRBV14	CASSQDPARGETYSNQPQHF	TGTGCCAGCAGCCAAGATCCGGCCAGGGGCGAAACTTATAGCAATCAGCCCCAGCATTTT
.	.	TRBJ1-6	TRBV7-8	CASSLDEVSPLHF	TGTGCCAGCAGCTTAGATGAGGTCTCACCCCTCCACTTT
.	.	TRBJ2-5	TRBV5-1	CASRAEQETQYF	TGCGCCAGCAGAGCGGAACAAGAGACCCAGTACTTC
.	TRBD1	TRBJ1-2	TRBV11-3	CASSPGQGYGYTF	TGTGCCAGCAGCCCGGGACAGGGCTATGGCTACACCTTC
.	.	TRBJ1-5	TRBV28	CASSLAGAGQPQHF	TGTGCCAGCAGCCTGGCAGGGGCCGGGCAGCCCCAGCATTTT
.	.	TRBJ1-2	TRBV27	CASSLIQGYGYTF	TGTGCCAGCAGTTTGATACAGGGATATGGCTACACCTTC
few	.	TRBJ1-1	TRBV4-1	CASSPTGILTEAFF	TGCGCCAGCAGCCCAACAGGGATACTCACTGAAGCTTTCTTT
.	.	TRBJ1-1	TRBV6-6	CASSDFRMNTEAFF	TGTGCCAGCAGCGACTTCCGGATGAACACTGAAGCTTTCTTT
.	.	TRBJ2-1	TRBV9	CASSGGGGLTYNEQFF	TGTGCCAGCAGTGGGGGCGGCGGACTCACCTACAATGAGCAGTTCTTC
.	.	TRBJ1-3	TRBV7-2	CASSYRNSGNTIYF	TGTGCCAGCAGTTATCGTAACTCTGGAAACACCATATATTTT
.	.	TRBJ2-1	TRBV5-1	CASSKEYNEQFF	TGCGCCAGCTCAAAGGAATACAATGAGCAGTTCTTC
.	.	TRBJ2-6	TRBV4-1	CASSPRAFSSGANVLTF	TGCGCCAGCAGCCCCCGGGCCTTTAGCTCTGGGGCCAACGTCCTGACTTTC
.	TRBD1	TRBJ1-3	TRBV28	CASSQSGTGLYTIYF	TGTGCCAGCAGTCAGTCCGGGACAGGGTTATACACCATATATTTT
once	TRBD1	TRBJ1-2	TRBV7-2	CASSLVGTGSYGYTF	TGTGCCAGCAGCTTAGTCGGGACAGGTTCCTATGGCTACACCTTC
few	TRBD1	TRBJ1-5	TRBV2	CASSVAGTAFQPQHF	TGTGCCAGCAGTGTGGCAGGGACAGCGTTCCAGCCCCAGCATTTT